This T cell receptor (beta chain) was captured by sequencing in a study of T cells after somatic rescue of genetic block (dated by TCRdb to the early 2020s). About the full investigation: What the study looked at was long-term robustness, specifically in a T-cell system that came about through somatic rescue of a genetic block in T-cell development.

V drops 0 bases and J drops 5 bases, leaving 13 bases in between. Per the germline V gene (reference sequence), MNHEY is the CDR1 and SMNVEV is the CDR2. Including cysteine and phenylalanine, the CDR3 has 15 amino acids. Only CDR3 DNA is held: 45 bases, read in frame from base 1. Library creation used the immunoSEQ multiplex PCR assay. The immuneACCESS repertoire file appears here via TCRdb, limited to in-frame rearrangements. These files lack a portion of the clones; in checked studies, under half of the deficit traces to unresolved V genes, and the cause of the others is not known. The sample table contains some 90,000 clones; only one count was recorded for approximately 90% of them. The ten biggest clones cover about 1.5% of the sample. With respect to this clone: No cognate antigen has been identified for it. Base qualities are not recorded, but no much larger clone differs from it by a single base.

This receptor was obtained from a woman aged 18-35 years. Sequences were obtained from peripheral blood mononuclear cells (PBMCs). The receptor chain draws on TRBV27 and TRBJ1-1, with TRBD1 tentatively as D gene (6 bases match). This receptor carries the CDR3 CASSLSLGGSTEAFF. In nucleotides, the sequence is TGTGCCAGCAGTTTATCGCTAGGGGGTAGTACTGAAGCTTTCTTT.